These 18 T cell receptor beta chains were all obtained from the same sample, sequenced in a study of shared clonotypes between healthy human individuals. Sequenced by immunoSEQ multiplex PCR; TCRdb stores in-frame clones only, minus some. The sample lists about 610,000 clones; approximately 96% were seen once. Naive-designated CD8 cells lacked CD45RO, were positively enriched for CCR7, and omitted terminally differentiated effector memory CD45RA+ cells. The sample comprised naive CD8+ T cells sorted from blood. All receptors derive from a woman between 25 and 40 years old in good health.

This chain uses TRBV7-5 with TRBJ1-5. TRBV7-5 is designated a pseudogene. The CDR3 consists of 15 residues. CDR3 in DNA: TGTGTCAGAGACACGTGGGAGATTAGCAATCAGCCCCAGCATTTT. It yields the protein CVRDTWEISNQPQHF.

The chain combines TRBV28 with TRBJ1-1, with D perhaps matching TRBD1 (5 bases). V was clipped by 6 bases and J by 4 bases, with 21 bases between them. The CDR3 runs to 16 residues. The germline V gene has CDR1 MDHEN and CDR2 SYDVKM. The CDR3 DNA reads TGTGCCAGCAGGGGGCGCGGATTTGGCCGGTTCACTGAAGCTTTCTTT. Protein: CASRGRGFGRFTEAFF.

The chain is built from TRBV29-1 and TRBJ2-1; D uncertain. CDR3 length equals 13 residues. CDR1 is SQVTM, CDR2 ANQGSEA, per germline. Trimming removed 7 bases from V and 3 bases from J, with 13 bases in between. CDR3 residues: CSAPTVNYNEQFF. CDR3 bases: TGCAGCGCCCCGACGGTGAACTACAATGAGCAGTTCTTC.

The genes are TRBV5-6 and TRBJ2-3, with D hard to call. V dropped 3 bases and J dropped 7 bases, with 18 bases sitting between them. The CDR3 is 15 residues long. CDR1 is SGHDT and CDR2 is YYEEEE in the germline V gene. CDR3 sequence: CASSSGWGRVYTQYF. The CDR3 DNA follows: TGTGCCAGCAGCTCTGGGTGGGGAAGGGTCTATACGCAGTATTTT.

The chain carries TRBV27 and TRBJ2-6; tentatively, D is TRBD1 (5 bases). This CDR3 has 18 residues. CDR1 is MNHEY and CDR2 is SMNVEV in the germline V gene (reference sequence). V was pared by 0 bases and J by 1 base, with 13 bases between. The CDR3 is CASSLSAGMVSGANVLTF. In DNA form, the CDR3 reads TGTGCCAGCAGTTTATCGGCAGGGATGGTATCTGGGGCCAACGTCCTGACTTTC.

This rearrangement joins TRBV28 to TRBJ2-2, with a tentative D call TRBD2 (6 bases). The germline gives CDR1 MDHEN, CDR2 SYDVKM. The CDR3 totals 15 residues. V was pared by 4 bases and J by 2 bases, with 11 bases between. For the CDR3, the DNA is TGTGCCAGCAGTTGGGGGGTGACAAACACCGGGGAGCTGTTTTTT. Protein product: CASSWGVTNTGELFF.

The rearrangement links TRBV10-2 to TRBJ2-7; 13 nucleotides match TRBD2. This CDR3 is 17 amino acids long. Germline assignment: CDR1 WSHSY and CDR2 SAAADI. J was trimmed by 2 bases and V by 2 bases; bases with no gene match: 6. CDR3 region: CASSEPGLAGIPYEQYF. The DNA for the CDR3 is TGCGCCAGCAGTGAGCCGGGACTAGCGGGGATACCCTACGAGCAGTACTTC.

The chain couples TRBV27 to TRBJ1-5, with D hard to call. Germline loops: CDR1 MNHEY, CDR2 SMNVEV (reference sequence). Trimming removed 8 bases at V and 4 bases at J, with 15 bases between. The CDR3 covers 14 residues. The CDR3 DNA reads TGTGCCAGCCGACCGGGTGGAGGGAATCAGCCCCAGCATTTT. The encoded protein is CASRPGGGNQPQHF.

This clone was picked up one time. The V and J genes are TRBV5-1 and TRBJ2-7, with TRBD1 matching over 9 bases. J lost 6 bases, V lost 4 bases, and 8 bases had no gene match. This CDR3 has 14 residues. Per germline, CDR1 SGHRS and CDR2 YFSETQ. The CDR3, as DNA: TGCGCCAGCAGCGAGGGACAGGGTGCAGCCGAGCAGTACTTC. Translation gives CASSEGQGAAEQYF.

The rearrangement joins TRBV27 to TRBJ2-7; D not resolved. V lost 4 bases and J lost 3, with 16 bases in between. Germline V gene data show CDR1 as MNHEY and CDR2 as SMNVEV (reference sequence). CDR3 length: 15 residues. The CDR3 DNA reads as TGTGCCAGCAGTTCCAAGGTCCCTAGGTTCTACGAGCAGTACTTC. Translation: CASSSKVPRFYEQYF.

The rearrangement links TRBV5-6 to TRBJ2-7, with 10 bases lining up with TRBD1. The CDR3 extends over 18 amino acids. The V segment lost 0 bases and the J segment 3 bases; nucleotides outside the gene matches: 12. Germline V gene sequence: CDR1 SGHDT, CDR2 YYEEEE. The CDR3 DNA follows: TGTGCCAGCAGCTTGGGACAGGGGGCGCCAAAGCGAGTCTACGAGCAGTACTTC. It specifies CASSLGQGAPKRVYEQYF.

The CDR3 bases are TGTGCCAGCAGCTTGGGGACTAGCGGGAGCTTCGGTGAGCAGTTCTTC. It is translated as CASSLGTSGSFGEQFF. This chain joins TRBV5-4 and TRBJ2-1; 13 bases line up with TRBD2. J was trimmed by 9 bases and V by 0 bases; bases with no gene match: 6. CDR3 length equals 16 residues. Germline V gene lookup returns CDR1 SGHNT and CDR2 YYREEE (reference sequence).

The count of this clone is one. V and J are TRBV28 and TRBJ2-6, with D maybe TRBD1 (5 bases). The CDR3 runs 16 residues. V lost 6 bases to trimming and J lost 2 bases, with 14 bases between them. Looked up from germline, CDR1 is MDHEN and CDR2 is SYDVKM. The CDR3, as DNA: TGTGCCAGCAGGCGGCAGGGCCTCCCTGGGGCCAACGTCCTGACTTTC. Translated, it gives CASRRQGLPGANVLTF.

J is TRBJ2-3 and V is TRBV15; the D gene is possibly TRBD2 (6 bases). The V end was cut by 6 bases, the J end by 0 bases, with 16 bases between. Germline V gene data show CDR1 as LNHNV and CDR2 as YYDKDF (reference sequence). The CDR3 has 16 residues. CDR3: CATRLALHSSTDTQYF. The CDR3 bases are TGTGCCACCAGGCTAGCGCTGCATTCTAGCACAGATACGCAGTATTTT.

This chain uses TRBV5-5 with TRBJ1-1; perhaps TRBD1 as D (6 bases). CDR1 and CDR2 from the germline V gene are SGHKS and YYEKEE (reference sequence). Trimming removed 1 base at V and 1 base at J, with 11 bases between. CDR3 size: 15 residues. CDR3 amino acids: CASSLTGTPNTEAFF. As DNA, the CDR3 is TGTGCCAGCAGCTTGACCGGGACACCGAACACTGAAGCTTTCTTT.

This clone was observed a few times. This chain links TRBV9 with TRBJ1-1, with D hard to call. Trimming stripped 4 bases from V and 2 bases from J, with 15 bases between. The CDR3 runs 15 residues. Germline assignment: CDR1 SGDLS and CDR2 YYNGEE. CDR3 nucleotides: TGTGCCAGCAGCCTAAGAGGTGAGGATAACACTGAAGCTTTCTTT. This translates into CASSLRGEDNTEAFF.

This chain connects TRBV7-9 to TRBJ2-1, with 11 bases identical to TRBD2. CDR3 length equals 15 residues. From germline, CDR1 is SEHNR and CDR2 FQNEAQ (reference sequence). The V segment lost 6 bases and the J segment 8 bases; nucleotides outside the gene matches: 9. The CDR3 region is CASRILAGVIYEQFF. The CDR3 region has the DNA TGTGCCAGCAGGATACTAGCGGGAGTGATCTATGAGCAGTTCTTC.

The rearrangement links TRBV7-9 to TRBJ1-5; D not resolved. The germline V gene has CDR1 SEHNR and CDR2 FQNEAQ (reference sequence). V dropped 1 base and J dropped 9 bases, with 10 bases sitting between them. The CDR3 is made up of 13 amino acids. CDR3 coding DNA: TGTGCCAGCAGCTTAGGGTGGTCAAGGCCCCAGCATTTT. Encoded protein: CASSLGWSRPQHF.